These 18 T cell receptor beta chains came from one sample sequenced in a study of lymphopenia after photon versus proton radiotherapy. Libraries were prepared by immunoSEQ multiplex PCR; TCRdb keeps only in-frame clonotypes and omits some of them. This table holds almost 25,000 clones, 65% to 85% found once. The sample here was peripheral blood, taken from a patient treated with proton-based radiotherapy. Receptor source: a woman in her 70s with pancreatic cancer.

This chain links TRBV9 with TRBJ2-7; 7 bases are shared with TRBD1. V lost 3 bases, J lost 6 bases, and 12 bases stayed unmatched. The germline V gene has CDR1 SGDLS and CDR2 YYNGEE. The CDR3 is made up of 15 amino acids. Written as DNA, the CDR3 is TGTGCCAGCAGCGCCTCCGGGACAGAGGGTCGCGAGCAGTACTTC. This gives the protein CASSASGTEGREQYF.

This sequence joins TRBV4-2 and TRBJ1-3, with D maybe TRBD1 (5 bases). There are 15 residues in the CDR3. Looked up from germline, CDR1 is LGHNA and CDR2 is YNFKEQ. V was cut by 5 bases and J by 1 base, with 12 bases left in between. The CDR3 sequence is CASSLRGESGNTIYF. For the CDR3, the DNA is TGTGCCAGCAGCTTGCGAGGGGAGTCTGGAAACACCATATATTTT.

The rearrangement links TRBV28 to TRBJ2-3; D may be TRBD1 (5 bases). Trimming removed 6 bases at V and 2 bases at J, with 6 bases between. Germline assignment: CDR1 MDHEN and CDR2 SYDVKM. The CDR3 contains 12 residues. For the CDR3, the DNA is TGTGCCAGCAGGACAGTCACAGATACGCAGTATTTT. Translation gives CASRTVTDTQYF.

This clone came up a few times. Germline is not matched at one junction end, which may reflect a read error. The V call is TRBV27, the J call TRBJ2-3, with D perhaps TRBD1 (6 bases). The CDR3 sequence is 14 residues long. The germline V gene encodes CDR1 MNHEY and CDR2 SMNVEV (reference sequence). CDR3 sequence: CASNLQGNTDTQYF. In DNA form, the CDR3 reads TGTGCCAGCAATTTACAGGGCAACACAGATACGCAGTATTTT.

The rearrangement links TRBV9 to TRBJ2-3; 15 bases line up with TRBD2. The CDR3 contains 18 residues. The germline V gene encodes CDR1 SGDLS and CDR2 YYNGEE. The V gene end was trimmed by 0 bases and the J gene end by 5 bases; junction bases not matched to a gene: 7. CDR3 nucleotide sequence: TGTGCCAGCAGCGTAGTTTTCGGGGGACTAGCGGGAGGAGATACGCAGTATTTT. It codes for CASSVVFGGLAGGDTQYF.

The chain recombines TRBV28 with TRBJ2-5; D is perhaps TRBD1 or TRBD2 (6 bases each). This CDR3 contains 14 residues. Germline V lookup: CDR1 MDHEN, CDR2 SYDVKM. Trimming left V 8 bases short and J 5 bases short, with 18 bases between. The chain's CDR3 is CASLSGQGRETQYF. The CDR3 DNA follows: TGTGCCAGCTTATCGGGGCAGGGGAGGGAGACCCAGTACTTC.

The chain employs TRBV18 and TRBJ2-6; 9 nucleotides line up with TRBD1. J lost 0 bases, V lost 5 bases, and 8 bases had no gene match. Germline CDR1 and CDR2: KGHSH and LQKENI. The CDR3 contains 18 residues. The CDR3 region has the DNA TGTGCCAGCTCAAAGGCCCAACAGGGGGCCTCTGGGGCCAACGTCCTGACTTTC. This encodes CASSKAQQGASGANVLTF. The full variable domain, in which reference TRBV18 and TRBJ2-6 provide the parts outside the CDR3, is NAGVMQNPRHLVRRRGQEARLRCSPMKGHSHVYWYRQLPEEGLKFMVYLQKENIIDESGMPKERFSAEFPKEGPSILRIQQVVRGDSAAYFCASSKAQQGASGANVLTFGAGSRLTVL.

This sequence joins TRBV12-5 and TRBJ1-1, with 7 nucleotides matching TRBD1. This CDR3 spans 12 amino acids. V lost 7 bases, J lost 5 bases, and 4 bases stayed unmatched. Germline CDR1 reads LGHNT; CDR2 reads FRNRAP. The CDR3 reads CASALQGTEAFF. The CDR3 DNA reads TGTGCTAGTGCCCTACAGGGGACTGAAGCTTTCTTT.

This clone has just a few counts. The chain combines TRBV2 with TRBJ1-2; 8 nucleotides agree with TRBD1. V shed 6 bases, J shed 0 bases, and the junction held 3 bases outside the gene matches. There are 14 residues in the CDR3. Germline values: CDR1 SNHLY, CDR2 FYNNEI. In DNA form, the CDR3 reads TGTGCCAGCAGCGGGACAGGCTCTAACTATGGCTACACCTTC. Amino acid sequence: CASSGTGSNYGYTF. Using reference TRBV2 and TRBJ1-2 for the parts outside the CDR3, the full variable domain is EPEVTQTPSHQVTQMGQEVILRCVPISNHLYFYWYRQILGQKVEFLVSFYNNEISEKSEIFDDQFSVERPDGSNFTLKIRSTKLEDSAMYFCASSGTGSNYGYTFGSGTRLTVV.

This clone was observed a few times. J is TRBJ2-1 and V is TRBV4-3, with D unresolved. CDR1 is LGHNA and CDR2 is YSLEER in the germline V gene. The CDR3 is 16 residues long. The ends were cut back, 0 bases at V and 0 bases at J, with 9 bases in the middle. CDR3 nucleotide sequence: TGCGCCAGCAGCCAAGAATTTTTGCTCTCCTACAATGAGCAGTTCTTC. It is translated as CASSQEFLLSYNEQFF.

V usage is TRBV6-1 and J usage is TRBJ1-6; 10 nucleotides agree with TRBD1. V trimming: 0 bases; J trimming: 10 bases; junction bases outside the gene matches: 6. This CDR3 is 16 amino acids long. Germline V CDR1 and CDR2: MNHNS, SASEGT. Here the CDR3 reads CASSEATGTGDSPLHF. CDR3 nucleotide sequence: TGTGCCAGCAGTGAAGCGACCGGGACAGGGGACTCACCCCTCCACTTT.

The V and J genes are TRBV4-3 and TRBJ1-1; 7 positions agree with TRBD1. Looked up from germline, CDR1 is LGHNA and CDR2 is YSLEER. This CDR3 contains 15 residues. With V trimmed by 2 bases and J by 4 bases, 7 bases remained unmatched. Here the CDR3 reads CASSQLQGTSTEAFF. In DNA form, the CDR3 reads TGCGCCAGCAGCCAACTACAGGGGACGAGCACTGAAGCTTTCTTT.

The CDR3 spells CASSERGTEGRGNEQFF. The CDR3 coding sequence is TGTGCCAGCAGTGAAAGGGGGACCGAGGGACGGGGCAATGAGCAGTTCTTC. The chain is built from TRBV2 and TRBJ2-1, with TRBD1 as a possible D gene (6 bases). Per germline, CDR1 SNHLY and CDR2 FYNNEI. V was clipped by 2 bases and J by 6 bases, with 20 bases between them. The CDR3 totals 17 residues.

For the CDR3, the DNA is TGTGCCAGCAGTTTACTTGAGACCCAGTACTTC. This gives the protein CASSLLETQYF. V is TRBV28 and J is TRBJ2-5; no clear D gene. V was shortened by 2 bases and J by 5 bases, with 3 bases between the two germline ends. This CDR3 contains 11 residues. Germline CDR1 MDHEN, CDR2 SYDVKM.

The rearrangement uses TRBV4-3 and TRBJ2-7; D call uncertain. The CDR3 length is 14 residues. The V and J ends lost 4 bases and 3 bases respectively, with 13 bases between them. The germline V gene encodes CDR1 LGHNA and CDR2 YSLEER. DNA of the CDR3: TGCGCCAGCAGCCCCACGGCACTAAACTACGAGCAGTACTTC. Amino acid sequence: CASSPTALNYEQYF.

The V call is TRBV19, the J call TRBJ2-6, with D maybe TRBD1 (6 bases). Trimming removed 3 bases at V and 3 bases at J, with 6 bases between. The CDR3 totals 14 residues. CDR1 is LNHDA, CDR2 SQIVND, per germline (reference sequence). CDR3 coding DNA: TGTGCCAGTAGTATCAGGGGTGGGGCCAACGTCCTGACTTTC. Translated: CASSIRGGANVLTF.

The V gene is TRBV10-3, the J gene TRBJ2-1; tentatively, D is TRBD2 (7 bases). The ends were cut back, 3 bases at V and 2 bases at J, with 14 bases in the middle. The CDR3 is 16 residues long. Germline lookup yields CDR1 ENHRY and CDR2 SYGVKD. CDR3 region: CAISEGGAHPYNEQFF. The CDR3 DNA sequence: TGTGCCATCAGTGAAGGGGGGGCCCACCCCTACAATGAGCAGTTCTTC.

The genes are TRBV28 and TRBJ2-7; no clear D. The CDR3 consists of 14 residues. CDR1 and CDR2 from the germline V gene are MDHEN and SYDVKM. V was pared by 3 bases and J by 3 bases, with 12 bases between. CDR3 protein: CASSFGPSLYEQYF. CDR3 sequence (DNA): TGTGCCAGCAGTTTTGGCCCGTCCCTCTACGAGCAGTACTTC.